This T cell receptor beta chain was captured in a study of cytomegalovirus exposure and HLA in healthy donors. The CDR3 contains 14 residues. The V gene's germline CDR1 is MRHNA and CDR2 SNTAGT. V was pared by 0 bases and J by 6 bases, with 1 base of the junction left unmatched. Profiled with immunoSEQ multiplex PCR; TCRdb holds only in-frame clones, not every one. The sample includes some 100,000 clones, around 88% seen only once; the top ten take roughly 5%. Sequencing input: PBMCs. The sequence was obtained from a man aged 18 to 35 in good health and CMV-seronegative. This sequence joins TRBV6-4 and TRBJ2-1; TRBD2 agrees at 8 bases. This chain's CDR3 is CASSDSLAGNEQFF. The CDR3 DNA follows: TGTGCCAGCAGTGACTCGCTAGCGGGCAATGAGCAGTTCTTC.